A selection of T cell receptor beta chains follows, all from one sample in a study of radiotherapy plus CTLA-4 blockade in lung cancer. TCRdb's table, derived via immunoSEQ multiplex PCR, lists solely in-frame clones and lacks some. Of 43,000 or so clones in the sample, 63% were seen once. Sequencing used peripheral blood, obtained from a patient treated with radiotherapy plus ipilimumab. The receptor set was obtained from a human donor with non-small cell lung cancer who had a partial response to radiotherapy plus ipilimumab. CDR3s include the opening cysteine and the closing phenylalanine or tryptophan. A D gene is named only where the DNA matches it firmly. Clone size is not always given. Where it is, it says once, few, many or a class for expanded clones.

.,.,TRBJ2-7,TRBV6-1,TGTGCCAGCAGTGAGGGGGGCTACGAGCAGTACTTC,CASSEGGYEQYF
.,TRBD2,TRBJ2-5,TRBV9,TGTGCCAGCAGCCCCCATAGCGGACTAGAAGAGACCCAGTACTTC,CASSPHSGLEETQYF
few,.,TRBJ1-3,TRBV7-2,TGTGCCAGCAGCTTAGGCGACACCGGAAACACCATATATTTT,CASSLGDTGNTIYF
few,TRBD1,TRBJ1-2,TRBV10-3,TGTGCCATCAGTGAGTACGGGACAGACTATGGCTACACCTTC,CAISEYGTDYGYTF
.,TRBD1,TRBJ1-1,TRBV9,TGTGCCAGCAGCGACGGGACAGGGTTGGGGAACACTGAAGCTTTCTTT,CASSDGTGLGNTEAFF
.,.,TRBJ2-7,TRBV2,TGTGCCAGCAGTCCTGGCGCGGGGTACGAGCAGTACTTC,CASSPGAGYEQYF
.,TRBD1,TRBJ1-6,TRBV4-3,TGCGCCAGCAGCCAAGACAGGGGGCAGGTCGGCTCACCCCTCCACTTT,CASSQDRGQVGSPLHF
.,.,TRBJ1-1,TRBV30,TGTGCCTGGAAAAGGATTCTCGGACTAGTCACTGAAGCTTTCTTT,CAWKRILGLVTEAFF
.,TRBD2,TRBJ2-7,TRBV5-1,TGCGCCAGCAGCTTGGCCGGGACTAGCGGGGCCTACGAGCAGTACTTC,CASSLAGTSGAYEQYF
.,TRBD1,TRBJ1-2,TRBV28,TGTGCCAGCAGTTTAAGGACAGGGTTTCTTGGCTACACCTTC,CASSLRTGFLGYTF
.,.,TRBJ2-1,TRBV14,TGTGCCAGCAGCCAACGACCGGCGGGCAATGAGCAGTTCTTC,CASSQRPAGNEQFF
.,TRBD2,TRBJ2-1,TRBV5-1,TGCGCCAGCAGCTGGGGACTAGCCCTTCTCAATGAACAGTTCTTC,CASSWGLALLNEQFF
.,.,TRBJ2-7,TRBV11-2,TGTGCCAGCAGCTTAGGAACAGTAAGCTCCTACGAGCAGTACTTC,CASSLGTVSSYEQYF
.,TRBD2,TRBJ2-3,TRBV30,TGTGCCTGGAGGGGACTAGCGGGAGGGCCCAGGGGTACGCAGTATTTT,CAWRGLAGGPRGTQYF
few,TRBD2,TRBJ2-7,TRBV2,TGTGCCACCCAGGGACTAGCGGGTTACGAGCAGTACTTC,CATQGLAGYEQYF
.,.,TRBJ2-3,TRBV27,TGTGCCAGCAGGAGGAGCACAGATACGCAGTATTTT,CASRRSTDTQYF
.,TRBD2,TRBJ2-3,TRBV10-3,TGTGCCATCGGGGGGTCCAGGCGGGAGAGCACAGATACGCAGTATTTT,CAIGGSRRESTDTQYF
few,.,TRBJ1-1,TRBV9,TGTGCCAGCAGCGCCGACAGTTACACTGAAGCTTTCTTT,CASSADSYTEAFF
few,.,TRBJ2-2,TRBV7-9,TGTGCCAGCAGCTTAGCTCAGGGTTCGGAGCTGTTTTTT,CASSLAQGSELFF
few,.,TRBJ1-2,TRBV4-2,TGTGCCAGCAGCCAAGAGTTAGGGGCTTTTGATGGCTACACCTTC,CASSQELGAFDGYTF
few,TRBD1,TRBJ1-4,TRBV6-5,TGTGCCAGCTCACAGGGGGCCCGTAGTGAAAAACTGTTTTTT,CASSQGARSEKLFF
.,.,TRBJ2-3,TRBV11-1,TGTGCCAGCAGCTTAGGCGGGAACACAGATACGCAGTATTTT,CASSLGGNTDTQYF
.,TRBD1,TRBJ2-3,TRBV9,TGTGCCAGCAGCCTGGACAGGGGGCGACAGGGAGATACGCAGTATTTT,CASSLDRGRQGDTQYF
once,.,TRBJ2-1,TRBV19,TGTGCCAGTAGTCCACAGGGACCTAACTCCTACAATGAGCAGTTCTTC,CASSPQGPNSYNEQFF
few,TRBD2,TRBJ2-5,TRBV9,TGTGCCAGCAGCGTAGAAGGACTAGAAGAGACCCAGTACTTC,CASSVEGLEETQYF
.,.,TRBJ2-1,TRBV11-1,TGTGCCAGCAGCTCGGTTTTAGGCAGCTGGAGCTCCTACAATGAGCAGTTCTTC,CASSSVLGSWSSYNEQFF
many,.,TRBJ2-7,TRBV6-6,TGTGCCAGCAGCCAGGGATCATCCTACGAGCAGTACTTC,CASSQGSSYEQYF
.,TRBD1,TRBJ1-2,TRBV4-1,TGCGCCAGCAGCCAGGGCCCGGGACAGGGAACCTATGGCTACACCTTC,CASSQGPGQGTYGYTF
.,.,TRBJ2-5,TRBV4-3,TGCGCCAGCAGCCAAGACCGGGACTTGGGAGAGACCCAGTACTTC,CASSQDRDLGETQYF
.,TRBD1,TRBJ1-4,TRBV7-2,TGTGCCAGCAGCTCTCCCATGACAGGGGGTTATGAAAAACTGTTTTTT,CASSSPMTGGYEKLFF
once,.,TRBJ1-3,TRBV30,TGTGCCTGGACCAGGACAGCCTCTGGAAACACCATATATTTT,CAWTRTASGNTIYF
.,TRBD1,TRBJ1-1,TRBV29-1,TGCAGCGTACTTGGACAGGGGAACACTGAAGCTTTCTTT,CSVLGQGNTEAFF
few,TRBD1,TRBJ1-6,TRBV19,TGTGCCAGCTTAGGACAGGGTTCTTCACCCCTCCACTTT,CASLGQGSSPLHF
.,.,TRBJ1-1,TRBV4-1,TGCGCCAGCAGCCAAGATCCCCGGGGATACACTGAAGCTTTCTTT,CASSQDPRGYTEAFF
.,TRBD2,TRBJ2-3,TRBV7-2,TGTGCCAGCAGCGAAACCGGGACTAGGGGCACAGATACGCAGTATTTT,CASSETGTRGTDTQYF
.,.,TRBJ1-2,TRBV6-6,TGTGCCAGCAGTTACGATCGGGCAGGGGTAGATGGCTACACCTTC,CASSYDRAGVDGYTF
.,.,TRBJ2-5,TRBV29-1,TGCAGCGGGCTTCAAGAGACCCAGTACTTC,CSGLQETQYF
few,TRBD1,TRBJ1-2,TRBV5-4,TGTGCCAGCAGCTTGAACCCGGGACAGGGAGGAGGTGGCTACACCTTC,CASSLNPGQGGGGYTF
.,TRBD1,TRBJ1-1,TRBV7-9,TGTGCCAGCAGCCGGACAGGGAATGGGAACACTGAAGCTTTCTTT,CASSRTGNGNTEAFF
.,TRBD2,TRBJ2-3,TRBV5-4,TGTGCCAGCAGCTTCGGGGGGACTAGCACAGATACGCAGTATTTT,CASSFGGTSTDTQYF
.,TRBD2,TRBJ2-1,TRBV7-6,TGTGCCAGCAGCTTGGGTCTAGCGGATTACTACAATGAGCAGTTCTTC,CASSLGLADYYNEQFF
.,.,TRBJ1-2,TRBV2,TGTGCCAGCATCAGGGCGTACGAATCTAACTATGGCTACACCTTC,CASIRAYESNYGYTF
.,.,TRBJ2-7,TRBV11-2,TGTGCCAGCACCATGACAGATAACTACGAGCAGTACTTC,CASTMTDNYEQYF
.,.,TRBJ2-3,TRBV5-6,TGTGCCAGCAGCTACGCTGATGTAGTAGATACGCAGTATTTT,CASSYADVVDTQYF
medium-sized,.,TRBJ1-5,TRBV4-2,TGTGCCAGCAGCCAAGCGGCCTCAGGGAATGGCAATCAGCCCCAGCATTTT,CASSQAASGNGNQPQHF
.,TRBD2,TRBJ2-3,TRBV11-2,TGTGCCAGCTCCCGGACTAGCGGGGGAACAGATACGCAGTATTTT,CASSRTSGGTDTQYF